This T cell receptor (beta chain) was captured by sequencing in a study of beta chain features in type 1 diabetes. General study findings and limits: When Type 1 diabetes patients were examined, their TCRB CDR3s proved moderately but significantly shorter in all four CD4+ subsets. The naive, central memory and Treg TCRB repertoires looked more alike in patients than they did in healthy donors.

This clone showed up just a few times. Its antigen is not identified. The sample carries other DNA sequences with the same CDR3. Expressed TCRB transcripts were sequenced after all isolated RNA was converted to cDNA. Assay used: immunoSEQ multiplex PCR; TCRdb lists only in-frame clones, some missing. The sample contains 250,000 to 400,000 clones, about 15% of which appear only once. The V gene end was trimmed by 6 bases and the J gene end by 6 bases; junction bases not matched to a gene: 6. Germline V gene sequence: CDR1 LGHNT, CDR2 FRNRAP. The CDR3 length is 15 residues. This receptor was obtained from a man younger than 40 in good health. Sequencing was performed on central memory CD4+ T cells from blood. The genes are TRBV12-5 and TRBJ1-5, with 12 bases fitting TRBD1. This CDR3 reads CASGHGTGGPQPQHF. CDR3 coding DNA: TGTGCTAGTGGGCACGGGACAGGGGGCCCTCAGCCCCAGCATTTT. The variable domain in full, with the rest retrieved from reference TRBV12-5 and TRBJ1-5, is DARVTQTPRHKVTEMGQEVTMRCQPILGHNTVFWYRQTMMQGLELLAYFRNRAPLDDSGMPKDRFSAEMPDATLATLKIQPSEPRDSAVYFCASGHGTGGPQPQHFGDGTRLSIL.